These 13 T cell receptor beta chains came from one sample sequenced in a study of blood T cells in healthy people across ages. Combining a sample-barcoded 5' primer with a J-beta primer mix, a second PCR ran for 7 to 11 cycles. TCRdb redid the calling of the 5' RACE reads with MiXCR, one entry per CDR3 protein. Here the sample spans fewer than 2 million distinct CDR3 sequences, around 42% being singletons. What was sequenced was blood. These receptors all stem from a human donor in good health.

The rearrangement links TRBV24-1 to TRBJ2-5; a possible D gene is TRBD2 (5 bases). CDR3 length: 15 residues. CDR1 is KGHDR, CDR2 SFDVKD, per germline. V was clipped by 4 bases and J by 5 bases, with 16 bases between them. In DNA, the CDR3 is TGTGCCACCAGTGACCCCACTGGAGGCTGGGAGACCCAGTACTTC. Translating it yields CATSDPTGGWETQYF.

At least ten counts were recorded for this clonotype. V usage is TRBV20-1 and J usage is TRBJ2-1, with TRBD2 identical over 11 bases. CDR3 size: 14 residues. Germline V gene lookup returns CDR1 DFQATT and CDR2 SNEGSKA (reference sequence). J lost 6 bases, V lost 4 bases, and 5 bases had no gene match. CDR3 loop: CSANSGGAPNEQFF. In DNA form, the CDR3 reads TGCAGTGCTAATAGCGGGGGGGCCCCCAATGAGCAGTTCTTC.

The genes are TRBV5-1 and TRBJ2-5; 12 nucleotides agree with TRBD2. There are 16 residues in the CDR3. The V gene end was trimmed by 4 bases and the J gene end by 8 bases; junction bases not matched to a gene: 12. Germline V gene sequence: CDR1 SGHRS, CDR2 YFSETQ. The CDR3 sequence is CASSAGLAGTRDTQYF. CDR3 coding DNA: TGCGCCAGCAGCGCCGGACTAGCGGGGACGCGGGATACCCAGTACTTC.

Only a few counts were recorded for this clonotype. The CDR3 here is CASSHGTGTPYEQYF. As DNA, the CDR3 is TGTGCCAGCAGCCATGGGACAGGGACACCCTACGAGCAGTACTTC. The chain employs TRBV4-2 and TRBJ2-7; 9 bases align to TRBD1. Trimming removed 3 bases from V and 2 bases from J; junction bases left unmatched: 5. The CDR3 contains 15 residues. Germline V gene lookup returns CDR1 LGHNA and CDR2 YNFKEQ.

This clonotype was recorded a few times. The chain employs TRBV4-1 and TRBJ2-4, with D hard to call. Germline V lookup: CDR1 MGHRA, CDR2 YSYEKL. Deletions cut 2 bases from V and 0 bases from J, with 5 bases between. The CDR3 is 14 amino acids. The CDR3 is CASSQSLAKNIQYF. For the CDR3, the DNA is TGCGCCAGCAGCCAATCTTTAGCCAAAAACATTCAGTACTTC.

The rearrangement uses TRBV5-6 and TRBJ1-2; tentatively, D is TRBD1 (6 bases). The CDR3 contains 13 residues. V lost 9 bases and J lost 8, with 20 bases in between. Per germline, CDR1 SGHDT and CDR2 YYEEEE. The CDR3 DNA reads as TGTGCCACCAAGCGACAGGCACTGGCAGGCTACACCTTC. The encoded protein is CATKRQALAGYTF.

This clonotype has more than one count but fewer than ten. This sequence joins TRBV7-2 and TRBJ1-5, with a tentative D call TRBD1 (6 bases). CDR1 and CDR2 from the germline V gene are SGHTA and FQGNSA. Trimming removed 5 bases at V and 0 bases at J, with 20 bases between. The CDR3 runs 18 residues. CDR3 amino acids: CASSPRGEGSFSNQPQHF. DNA for the CDR3: TGTGCCAGCAGCCCAAGGGGGGAAGGGAGCTTTAGCAATCAGCCCCAGCATTTT.

Only a few counts were recorded for this clonotype. A much bigger clone sits one base away, suggesting this may be a read error. The V call is TRBV28, the J call TRBJ2-4, with TRBD1 as a possible D gene (5 bases). Per the germline V gene, CDR1 is MDHEN and CDR2 is SYDVKM. V gave up 5 bases and J gave up 13 bases, with 24 bases separating them. The CDR3 runs 15 residues. CDR3 coding DNA: TGTGCCAGCAGTCCCCTAGGGGAATCCTACAATGAGCAGTACTTC. Its translation: CASSPLGESYNEQYF. Filled out from reference TRBV28 and TRBJ2-4, the complete variable domain reads DVKVTQSSRYLVKRTGEKVFLECVQDMDHENMFWYRQDPGLGLRLIYFSYDVKMKEKGDIPEGYSVSREKKERFSLILESASTNQTSMYLCASSPLGESYNEQYFGAGTRLSVL.

Note on this clonotype: One end of the junction does not line up with germline, which may come from a read error. This chain uses TRBV7-6 with TRBJ2-5; TRBD1 is a possible D gene (5 bases). The CDR3 sequence is 15 residues long. Germline V gene lookup returns CDR1 SGHVS and CDR2 FNYEAQ. This chain's CDR3 is CAGRVGTFPGETQYF. The CDR3 nucleotides read TGTGCCGGCAGGGTGGGAACATTCCCCGGAGAGACCCAGTACTTC.

About this clonotype itself: A read error may be the cause here, since a much bigger clone is one base away. This chain uses TRBV3-1 with TRBJ1-2, with a weak D call TRBD1 (5 bases). V lost 1 base to trimming and J lost 4 bases, with 10 bases between them. The CDR3 contains 14 residues. CDR1 and CDR2 from the germline V gene are LGHDT and YNNKEL (reference sequence). CDR3 sequence: CASSQGGRSYGYTF. For the CDR3, the DNA is TGTGCCAGCAGCCAAGGGGGCCGTAGCTATGGCTACACCTTC. Combining the CDR3 with reference TRBV3-1 and TRBJ1-2 gives the whole variable domain DTAVSQTPKYLVTQMGNDKSIKCEQNLGHDTMYWYKQDSKKFLKIMFSYNNKELIINETVPNRFSPKSPDKAHLNLHINSLELGDSAVYFCASSQGGRSYGYTFGSGTRLTVV.

The chain links TRBV7-8 to TRBJ1-2, with TRBD1 matching over 7 bases. After removal of 3 bases from V and 5 bases from J, the junction contained 12 bases not matched to a gene. Germline CDR1 and CDR2: SGHVS and FQNEAQ. The CDR3 has 16 residues. The CDR3 DNA reads TGTGCCAGCAGCTTCCTGACCGGGACAGTGGAGTATGGCTACACCTTC. It encodes CASSFLTGTVEYGYTF.

The genes are TRBV2 and TRBJ2-2; 7 bases fit TRBD1. The V gene's germline CDR1 is SNHLY and CDR2 FYNNEI. The V gene end was trimmed by 2 bases and the J gene end by 5 bases; junction bases not matched to a gene: 5. The CDR3 has 15 amino acids. CDR3 sequence (DNA): TGTGCCAGCAGTGAATCCAGGGGGAGAACCGGGGAGCTGTTTTTT. Translating it yields CASSESRGRTGELFF.

The chain combines TRBV7-8 with TRBJ2-3; weak D call: TRBD2 (5 bases). This CDR3 has 15 residues. CDR1 is SGHVS, CDR2 FQNEAQ, per germline. The ends were cut back, 2 bases at V and 0 bases at J, with 9 bases in the middle. The CDR3 is CASSLTRTSTDTQYF. The CDR3 nucleotides read TGTGCCAGCAGCTTAACACGGACTAGCACAGATACGCAGTATTTT.